This is a list of T cell receptor beta chains from one sample in a study of T-cell memory formation after mild COVID-19. TCRdb reprocessed the 5' RACE reads with MiXCR, giving one entry per CDR3 protein. Of approximately 350,000 distinct CDR3 sequences listed, roughly 14% were seen once; the top ten hold approximately 20%. Sample: PBMCs or a T cell subset sorted from them (not recorded which). The receptors originated from a man younger than 35 who had mild COVID-19 (a few samples of this study predate the infection). Cell type and time point are not known. The CDR3 runs from the conserved cysteine through the conserved F or W. D genes are given only for firm matches. Size is omitted from some rows. Given values are once, few, many or a class for expanded clones.

clone_size: few
v_call: TRBV25-1
j_call: TRBJ2-5
d_call: NA
cdr3_aa: CASSEAMAGRETQYF
cdr3_nt: TGTGCCAGCAGTGAAGCTATGGCAGGGAGAGAGACCCAGTACTTC

clone_size: few
v_call: TRBV11-1
j_call: TRBJ2-3
d_call: NA
cdr3_aa: CASLSSRGDTQYF
cdr3_nt: TGTGCCAGCTTATCCTCCAGGGGAGATACGCAGTATTTT

clone_size: many
v_call: TRBV7-6
j_call: TRBJ2-2
d_call: TRBD2
cdr3_aa: CASSPGTTKTGELFF
cdr3_nt: TGTGCCAGCAGCCCGGGGACTACCAAAACCGGGGAGCTGTTTTTT

clone_size: many
v_call: TRBV9
j_call: TRBJ2-3
d_call: TRBD2
cdr3_aa: CASSVGASGFDTQYF
cdr3_nt: TGTGCCAGCAGCGTAGGGGCTAGCGGGTTTGATACGCAGTATTTT

clone_size: few
v_call: TRBV1
j_call: TRBJ1-5
d_call: NA
cdr3_aa: CTSSLRTGNPFNQPQHF
cdr3_nt: TGCACCAGCAGCCTCCGGACAGGAAACCCCTTCAATCAGCCCCAGCATTTT

clone_size: many
v_call: TRBV9
j_call: TRBJ2-2
d_call: NA
cdr3_aa: CASSVVGTGELFF
cdr3_nt: TGTGCCAGCAGCGTAGTTGGGACCGGGGAGCTGTTTTTT

clone_size: few
v_call: TRBV7-2
j_call: TRBJ2-5
d_call: NA
cdr3_aa: CASSLDGTPGETQYF
cdr3_nt: TGTGCCAGCAGCTTAGATGGGACTCCCGGGGAGACCCAGTACTTC

clone_size: NA
v_call: TRBV3-1
j_call: TRBJ1-6
d_call: NA
cdr3_aa: CASSPWEGLSPLHF
cdr3_nt: TGTGCCAGCAGCCCCTGGGAGGGTTTATCACCCCTCCACTTT

clone_size: NA
v_call: TRBV7-2
j_call: TRBJ2-5
d_call: TRBD2
cdr3_aa: CASSQPGLARQETQYF
cdr3_nt: TGTGCCAGCAGTCAACCGGGACTAGCTCGCCAAGAGACCCAGTACTTC

clone_size: NA
v_call: TRBV7-3
j_call: TRBJ2-2
d_call: NA
cdr3_aa: CASSFPGSGELFF
cdr3_nt: TGTGCCAGCAGCTTTCCTGGGTCCGGGGAGCTGTTTTTT

clone_size: many
v_call: TRBV7-3
j_call: TRBJ2-3
d_call: TRBD1
cdr3_aa: CASSRTGGDTQYF
cdr3_nt: TGTGCCAGCAGTCGGACAGGGGGAGATACGCAGTATTTT

clone_size: many
v_call: TRBV7-2
j_call: TRBJ2-5
d_call: NA
cdr3_aa: CASSLGVASRGTQYF
cdr3_nt: TGTGCCAGCAGCTTAGGGGTAGCGAGCCGGGGGACCCAGTACTTC

clone_size: few
v_call: TRBV4-1
j_call: TRBJ2-6
d_call: NA
cdr3_aa: CASSQTGAQLPNVLTF
cdr3_nt: TGCGCCAGCAGCCAAACGGGGGCCCAGCTCCCTAACGTCCTGACTTTC

clone_size: NA
v_call: TRBV5-4
j_call: TRBJ2-3
d_call: NA
cdr3_aa: CASMKNSEGDTQYF
cdr3_nt: TGTGCCAGTATGAAGAACTCAGAAGGGGATACGCAGTATTTT

clone_size: once
v_call: TRBV6-4
j_call: TRBJ2-1
d_call: NA
cdr3_aa: CASSASARNEQFF
cdr3_nt: TGTGCCAGCAGTGCTAGTGCTCGCAATGAGCAGTTCTTC

clone_size: many
v_call: TRBV6-6
j_call: TRBJ1-5
d_call: NA
cdr3_aa: CASSPSDSNQPQHF
cdr3_nt: TGTGCCAGCAGCCCCAGCGATAGCAATCAGCCCCAGCATTTT

clone_size: many
v_call: TRBV12-3/TRBV12-4
j_call: TRBJ2-2
d_call: NA
cdr3_aa: CASSFGRVTNTGELFF
cdr3_nt: TGTGCCAGCAGTTTTGGTAGGGTTACGAACACCGGGGAGCTGTTTTTT

clone_size: few
v_call: TRBV6-5
j_call: TRBJ2-1
d_call: NA
cdr3_aa: CASSYSVGDRDNEQFF
cdr3_nt: TGTGCCAGCAGTTACTCAGTTGGGGACCGGGACAATGAGCAGTTCTTC

clone_size: NA
v_call: TRBV5-1
j_call: TRBJ2-1
d_call: NA
cdr3_aa: CASSYPYNEQFF
cdr3_nt: TGCGCCAGCAGCTACCCCTACAATGAGCAGTTCTTC

clone_size: NA
v_call: TRBV4-3
j_call: TRBJ2-1
d_call: TRBD2
cdr3_aa: CASSQDLAGGNYNEQFF
cdr3_nt: TGCGCCAGCAGCCAAGACCTAGCGGGGGGGAACTACAATGAGCAGTTCTTC

clone_size: many
v_call: TRBV7-2
j_call: TRBJ2-5
d_call: TRBD1
cdr3_aa: CASSLGAGGETQYF
cdr3_nt: TGTGCCAGCAGCTTAGGGGCAGGGGGTGAGACCCAGTACTTC

clone_size: NA
v_call: TRBV29-1
j_call: TRBJ2-5
d_call: TRBD1
cdr3_aa: CSWGDRYPETQYF
cdr3_nt: TGCAGCTGGGGGGACAGGTATCCAGAGACCCAGTACTTC

clone_size: few
v_call: TRBV13
j_call: TRBJ1-6
d_call: NA
cdr3_aa: CASSRGRGESPLHF
cdr3_nt: TGTGCCAGCAGCCGTGGCCGCGGAGAATCACCCCTCCACTTT

clone_size: few
v_call: TRBV7-8
j_call: TRBJ2-5
d_call: NA
cdr3_aa: CASSLGAVGYQETQYF
cdr3_nt: TGTGCCAGCAGCTTAGGAGCGGTGGGTTACCAAGAGACCCAGTACTTC

clone_size: NA
v_call: TRBV7-2
j_call: TRBJ1-4
d_call: TRBD1
cdr3_aa: CASSLVGGQGVQLFF
cdr3_nt: TGTGCCAGCAGCTTAGTTGGGGGACAGGGTGTACAACTGTTTTTT

clone_size: few
v_call: TRBV6-1
j_call: TRBJ1-1
d_call: NA
cdr3_aa: CARGVWTEAFF
cdr3_nt: TGTGCCAGAGGGGTATGGACTGAAGCTTTCTTT

clone_size: NA
v_call: TRBV6-6
j_call: TRBJ1-2
d_call: NA
cdr3_aa: CASSYSSEDYGYTF
cdr3_nt: TGTGCCAGCAGTTACTCTTCCGAAGACTATGGCTACACCTTC

clone_size: many
v_call: TRBV5-1
j_call: TRBJ2-1
d_call: TRBD1
cdr3_aa: CASYRGPIGNEQFF
cdr3_nt: TGCGCCAGCTACAGGGGGCCTATAGGAAATGAGCAGTTCTTC

clone_size: few
v_call: TRBV5-6
j_call: TRBJ2-1
d_call: NA
cdr3_aa: CASSFMEGRAYNEQFF
cdr3_nt: TGTGCCAGCAGCTTCATGGAGGGGCGCGCCTACAATGAGCAGTTCTTC

clone_size: NA
v_call: TRBV4-2
j_call: TRBJ1-6
d_call: NA
cdr3_aa: CASSQEVQNNSPLHF
cdr3_nt: TGTGCCAGCAGCCAAGAAGTACAAAATAATTCACCCCTCCACTTT

clone_size: many
v_call: TRBV20-1
j_call: TRBJ2-1
d_call: NA
cdr3_aa: CSAPPPGRFYNEQFF
cdr3_nt: TGCAGTGCTCCTCCTCCCGGCCGGTTTTACAATGAGCAGTTCTTC

clone_size: few
v_call: TRBV4-3
j_call: TRBJ1-3
d_call: NA
cdr3_aa: CASSQDWVPGNTIYF
cdr3_nt: TGCGCCAGCAGCCAAGACTGGGTACCTGGAAACACCATATATTTT

clone_size: few
v_call: TRBV7-3
j_call: TRBJ1-6
d_call: TRBD1
cdr3_aa: CASSRQGQGAGSPLHF
cdr3_nt: TGTGCCAGCAGCCGCCAGGGACAGGGGGCTGGTTCACCCCTCCACTTT

clone_size: few
v_call: TRBV6-1
j_call: TRBJ1-3
d_call: NA
cdr3_aa: CASSDQKGNTIYF
cdr3_nt: TGTGCCAGCAGTGACCAGAAAGGAAACACCATATATTTT

clone_size: few
v_call: TRBV5-1
j_call: TRBJ1-1
d_call: TRBD1
cdr3_aa: CASSLLRTGDTEAFF
cdr3_nt: TGCGCCAGCAGCTTGCTACGAACAGGGGACACTGAAGCTTTCTTT

clone_size: few
v_call: TRBV7-9
j_call: TRBJ1-2
d_call: NA
cdr3_aa: CASPGDYGYTF
cdr3_nt: TGTGCCAGCCCCGGGGACTATGGCTACACCTTC

clone_size: NA
v_call: TRBV10-3
j_call: TRBJ2-7
d_call: NA
cdr3_aa: CAISVETGINYEQYF
cdr3_nt: TGTGCCATCAGTGTCGAGACAGGAATCAACTACGAGCAGTACTTC

clone_size: few
v_call: TRBV24-1
j_call: TRBJ1-1
d_call: TRBD1
cdr3_aa: CATSDSDRPHAEAFF
cdr3_nt: TGTGCCACCAGTGATTCGGACAGGCCCCACGCTGAAGCTTTCTTT

clone_size: NA
v_call: TRBV12-3/TRBV12-4
j_call: TRBJ1-6
d_call: TRBD1
cdr3_aa: CASSLTGADSPLHF
cdr3_nt: TGTGCCAGCAGTCTAACAGGGGCGGATTCACCCCTCCACTTT

clone_size: few
v_call: TRBV5-5
j_call: TRBJ2-5
d_call: NA
cdr3_aa: CASSFKENRRETQYF
cdr3_nt: TGTGCCAGCAGCTTCAAGGAAAACCGGCGGGAGACCCAGTACTTC

clone_size: NA
v_call: TRBV5-8
j_call: TRBJ1-1
d_call: NA
cdr3_aa: CASPGQRLEAFF
cdr3_nt: TGTGCCAGCCCTGGACAGAGGCTTGAAGCTTTCTTT

clone_size: many
v_call: TRBV12-3/TRBV12-4
j_call: TRBJ2-5
d_call: TRBD1
cdr3_aa: CASRQGEETQYF
cdr3_nt: TGTGCCAGCCGTCAGGGGGAAGAGACCCAGTACTTC

clone_size: few
v_call: TRBV4-1
j_call: TRBJ2-5
d_call: NA
cdr3_aa: CASSQDPGTQETQYF
cdr3_nt: TGCGCCAGCAGCCAAGATCCCGGGACTCAAGAGACCCAGTACTTC

clone_size: NA
v_call: TRBV7-2
j_call: TRBJ1-1
d_call: TRBD1
cdr3_aa: CASSAFWTGVEAFF
cdr3_nt: TGTGCCAGCAGCGCTTTTTGGACAGGGGTCGAAGCTTTCTTT

clone_size: few
v_call: TRBV7-2
j_call: TRBJ2-5
d_call: TRBD2
cdr3_aa: CASSFSGAQETQYF
cdr3_nt: TGTGCCAGCAGCTTTAGCGGGGCCCAAGAGACCCAGTACTTC

clone_size: NA
v_call: TRBV18
j_call: TRBJ1-1
d_call: TRBD1
cdr3_aa: CASSFSTGVGTEAFF
cdr3_nt: TGTGCCAGCTCCTTCTCGACAGGGGTGGGCACTGAAGCTTTCTTT

clone_size: NA
v_call: TRBV3-1
j_call: TRBJ2-5
d_call: NA
cdr3_aa: CASSPGASYQETQYF
cdr3_nt: TGTGCCAGCAGCCCTGGGGCATCGTACCAAGAGACCCAGTACTTC

clone_size: NA
v_call: TRBV2
j_call: TRBJ1-5
d_call: NA
cdr3_aa: CASTPVGDQPQHF
cdr3_nt: TGTGCCAGCACTCCGGTAGGGGATCAGCCCCAGCATTTT